The clone carrying this T cell receptor beta chain was seen only a few times. Antigen: not known. Unique-molecular-identifier-tagged TCR beta cDNA libraries were used. MiXCR was run by TCRdb on the PCR reads, yielding one entry per CDR3 protein. The sample records around 500,000 distinct CDR3 sequences, under 40% being singletons. This specimen belongs to a study of post-analysis software for immune sequencing data. Whole-study findings and limits: Diversity measured as normalized Chao1 was significantly lower in multiple sclerosis patients than in controls. TRBV segments more frequent in patients than in controls numbered a few and included TRBV5-6, TRBV5-1 and TRBV20-1.

CDR1 and CDR2 from the germline V gene are SGHRS and YFSETQ. The CDR3 runs 14 residues. Trimming took 4 bases from V and 0 from J, leaving 9 bases between them. Sequences were obtained from blood. The clonotype originates from a girl under 18 with multiple sclerosis. The gene calls are TRBV5-1 and TRBJ2-3; no firm D call. The CDR3 DNA reads TGCGCCAGCAGCCCGGACGTGAGCACAGATACGCAGTATTTT. Its translation is CASSPDVSTDTQYF.